The T cell receptor (beta chain) under discussion was sequenced for a study of CXCR3-negative and CXCR3-positive naive CD8 T cells. Findings of the study overall: The majority of assays used fresh PBMCs, and CXCR3 expression partially decreased after cryopreservation. TRB CDR3s of CXCR3-positive naive cells were more hydrophobic than those of CXCR3-negative naive cells. With surface CD5 comparable between naive subsets, TCR strength was estimated using properties derived from the TRB CDR3. Naive CXCR3-positive and CXCR3-negative cells shared TRBV-TRBJ usage; memory cells diverged.

The libraries of TRB cDNA were constructed through 5' RACE using UMI labels. TCRdb re-called the 5' RACE reads, yielding one record per CDR3 amino acid sequence without DNA. This sample's clone table lists roughly 110,000 distinct CDR3 sequences. With regard to this clonotype: What it recognizes is unknown.

The germline gives CDR1 LGHNA, CDR2 YNFKEQ. CDR3 size: 13 residues. Naive CD8+ T cells were CD45RO-CCR7+CD27+CD95-. The chain uses TRBV4-2 and TRBJ2-7. Sequenced material: naive CXCR3+ CD8+ T cells from blood. The subset: CD45RO-CCR7+CD27+CD95- naive CD8+ T cells expressing CXCR3 (TNR3+). This TCR came from a human donor in good health. Some clones in this sample may be carry-over from other donors' samples. CDR3 in amino acids: CASSQERFYEQYF.